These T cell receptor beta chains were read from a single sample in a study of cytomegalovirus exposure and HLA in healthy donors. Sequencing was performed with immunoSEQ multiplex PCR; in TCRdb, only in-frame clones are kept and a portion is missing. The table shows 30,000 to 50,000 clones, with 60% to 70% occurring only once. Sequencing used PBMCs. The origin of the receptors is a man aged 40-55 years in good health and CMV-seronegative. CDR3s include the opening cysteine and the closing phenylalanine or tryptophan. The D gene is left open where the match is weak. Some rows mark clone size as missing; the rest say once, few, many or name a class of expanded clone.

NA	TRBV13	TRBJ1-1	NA	TGTGCCAGCAGCTCCTCGGGAAACTTTGAAGCTTTCTTT	CASSSSGNFEAFF
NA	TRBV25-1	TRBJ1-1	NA	TGTGCCAGCAGTCCAGGGGTAAACACTGAAGCTTTCTTT	CASSPGVNTEAFF
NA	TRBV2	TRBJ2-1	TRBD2	TGTGCCAGCAGTGAACGAGGAGCGGGGGGGCCTGGTCGGAATGAGCAGTTCTTC	CASSERGAGGPGRNEQFF
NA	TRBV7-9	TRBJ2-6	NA	TGTGCCAGCAGCTTGACAGAAGCTGGGGCCAACGTCCTGACTTTC	CASSLTEAGANVLTF
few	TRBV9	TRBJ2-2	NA	TGTGCCAGCAGCGTCGGACTGGCGAACACCGGGGAGCTGTTTTTT	CASSVGLANTGELFF
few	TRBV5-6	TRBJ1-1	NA	TGTGCCAGCAGCCCCGGGGGCACTGAAGCTTTCTTT	CASSPGGTEAFF
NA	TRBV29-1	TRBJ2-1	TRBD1	TGCAGCGTTGTCCCTATAACAGGGGGGACCTACAATGAGCAGTTCTTC	CSVVPITGGTYNEQFF
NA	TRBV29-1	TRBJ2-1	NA	TGCAGCGTGTGGAGGGGTAATGAGCAGTTCTTC	CSVWRGNEQFF
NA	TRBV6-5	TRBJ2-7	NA	TGTGCCAGCAGTTACTCTTACAGGAATCTCCGGAACGAGCAGTACTTC	CASSYSYRNLRNEQYF
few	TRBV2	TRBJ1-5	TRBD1	TGTGCCAGCCTACAGGGGGAACAGGGTCAGCCCCAGCATTTT	CASLQGEQGQPQHF
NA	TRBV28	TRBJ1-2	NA	TGTGCCAGCAGTTCGGGGGATTATGGCTACACCTTC	CASSSGDYGYTF
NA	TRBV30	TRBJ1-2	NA	TGTGCCTGGAGTATTACAGAGTATGGCTACACCTTC	CAWSITEYGYTF
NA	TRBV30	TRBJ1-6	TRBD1	TGTGCCTGGAGTGTTCCTAGGGCAGGGGGATCCTATAATTCACCCCTCCACTTT	CAWSVPRAGGSYNSPLHF
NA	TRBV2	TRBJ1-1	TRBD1	TGTGCCAGCAGTGCGTACAGGGGGAACACTGAAGCTTTCTTT	CASSAYRGNTEAFF
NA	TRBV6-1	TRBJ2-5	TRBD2	TGTGCCAGCAGTGAACAGCGGGGGGGCGAGGAGACCCAGTACTTC	CASSEQRGGEETQYF
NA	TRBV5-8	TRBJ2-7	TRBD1	TGTGCCAGCTATGGACAGGGTTTCTACGAGCAGTACTTC	CASYGQGFYEQYF
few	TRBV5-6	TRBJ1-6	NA	TGTGCCAGCAGCTTTTCCCCCGCCGGTACGAGAAATTCACCCCTCCACTTT	CASSFSPAGTRNSPLHF
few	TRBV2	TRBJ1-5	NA	TGTGCCAGCAGTGGTGCAGGGGCACTCAATCAGCCCCAGCATTTT	CASSGAGALNQPQHF
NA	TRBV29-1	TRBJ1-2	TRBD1	TGCAGCGTAAGGCCAGGGGGAGAGAACTATGGCTACACCTTC	CSVRPGGENYGYTF
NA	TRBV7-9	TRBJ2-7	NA	TGTGCCAGCAGCCCTGGCACCTCCTACGAGCAGTACTTC	CASSPGTSYEQYF
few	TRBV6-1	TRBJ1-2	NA	TGTGCCAGCAGTCCCACAGGGTTCGCCTATGGCTACACCTTC	CASSPTGFAYGYTF
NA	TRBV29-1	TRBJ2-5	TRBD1	TGCAGCGTTGGGGACAGGGGGCTGGAGACCCAGTACTTC	CSVGDRGLETQYF
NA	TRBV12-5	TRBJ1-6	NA	TGTGCTAGTGGTCCCCGCGGGGTAGATAATTCACCCCTCCACTTT	CASGPRGVDNSPLHF
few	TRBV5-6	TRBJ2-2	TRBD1	TGTGCCAGCAGCTCGGGACAGGGTCCGGCCGGGGAGCTGTTTTTT	CASSSGQGPAGELFF
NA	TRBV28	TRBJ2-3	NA	TGTGCCAGCAGTTTACAGACAGATACGCAGTATTTT	CASSLQTDTQYF
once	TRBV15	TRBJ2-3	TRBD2	TGTGCCACCAGCCGCTCGTCGGGGGGGCCAGATACGCAGTATTTT	CATSRSSGGPDTQYF
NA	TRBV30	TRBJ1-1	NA	TGTGCCTGGAGTGTAAGAGTGAACACTGAAGCTTTCTTT	CAWSVRVNTEAFF
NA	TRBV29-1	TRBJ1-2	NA	TGCAGCGTTGAGGTCAGTTCTAACTATGGCTACACCTTC	CSVEVSSNYGYTF
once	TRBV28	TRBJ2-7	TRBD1	TGTGCCAGCAGCCGGACCGGACAGGTAACCTACGAGCAGTACTTC	CASSRTGQVTYEQYF
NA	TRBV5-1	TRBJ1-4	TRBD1	TGCGCCAGCAGCTTGGACGCACAGGGGTCTGGAGAAAAACTGTTTTTT	CASSLDAQGSGEKLFF
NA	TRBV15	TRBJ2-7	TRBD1	TGTGCCACCAGCAGAGGCGGACAGGGCTACGAGCAGTACTTC	CATSRGGQGYEQYF
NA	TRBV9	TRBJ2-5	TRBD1	TGTGCCAGCAGCGTAGTTGGGACAGGGGGGATCCAAGAGACCCAGTACTTC	CASSVVGTGGIQETQYF
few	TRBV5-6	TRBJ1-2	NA	TGTGCCAGCAGCCCCCCCACAAGCTATGGCTACACCTTC	CASSPPTSYGYTF
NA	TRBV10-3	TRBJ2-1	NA	TGTGCCATCAGTGAGTCGTTAATCAATGAGCAGTTCTTC	CAISESLINEQFF
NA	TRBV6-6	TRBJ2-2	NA	TGTGCCAGCAGAGTCGGGGGGCGGGTCGGGGAGCTGTTTTTT	CASRVGGRVGELFF
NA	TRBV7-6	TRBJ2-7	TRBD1	TGTGCCAGCAGCGGTGGGGACAGGCCCTACGAGCAGTACTTC	CASSGGDRPYEQYF
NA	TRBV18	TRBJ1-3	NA	TGTGCCAGCTCACCACCGTGGGCCGGGGAAGGAAACACCATATATTTT	CASSPPWAGEGNTIYF
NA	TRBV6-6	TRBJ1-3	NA	TGTGCCAGTGGGGGCGATGGAAACACCATATATTTT	CASGGDGNTIYF
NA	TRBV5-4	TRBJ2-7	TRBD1	TGTGCCAGCAGCCCGGGGGGACAGGGATCCTACGAGCAGTACTTC	CASSPGGQGSYEQYF
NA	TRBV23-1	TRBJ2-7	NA	TGCGCCAGCAGGCGATCGGGGAGCTCCTACGAGCAGTACTTC	CASRRSGSSYEQYF
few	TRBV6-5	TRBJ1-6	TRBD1	TGTGCCAGCAGTTATAGGACAGGGCCTTCACCCCTCCACTTT	CASSYRTGPSPLHF
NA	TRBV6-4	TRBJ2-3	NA	TGTGCCAGCAGTGAAGGGGGGGCCACAGATACGCAGTATTTT	CASSEGGATDTQYF
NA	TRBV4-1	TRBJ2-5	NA	TGCGCCAGCAGCCAAGTAATCGGGACCCAGTACTTC	CASSQVIGTQYF
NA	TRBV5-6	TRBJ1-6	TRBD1	TGTGCCAGCAGCTTGGGGACAGGAGCTTCACCCCTCCACTTT	CASSLGTGASPLHF
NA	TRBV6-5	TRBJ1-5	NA	TGTGCCAGCAGTACAGTGAGCAATCAGCCCCAGCATTTT	CASSTVSNQPQHF
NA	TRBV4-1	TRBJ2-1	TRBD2	TGCGCCAGCAGCCCCGGCGGGGGATTCGACAATGAGCAGTTCTTC	CASSPGGGFDNEQFF
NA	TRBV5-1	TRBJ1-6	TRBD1	TGCGCCAGCACCCCACAGGGGATAAGCTCCTATAATTCACCCCTCCACTTT	CASTPQGISSYNSPLHF
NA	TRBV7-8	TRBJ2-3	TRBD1	TGTGCCAGCAGCCCGAGACAGGGGGCCGCTGGAGATACGCAGTATTTT	CASSPRQGAAGDTQYF
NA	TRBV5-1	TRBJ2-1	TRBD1	TGCGCCAGCAGCCGTCGGGGACAGGGGGCCCTCTCCTACAATGAGCAGTTCTTC	CASSRRGQGALSYNEQFF
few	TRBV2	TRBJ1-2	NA	TGTGCCAGCAGTGAGATTTGGACAGCCTATGGCTACACCTTC	CASSEIWTAYGYTF
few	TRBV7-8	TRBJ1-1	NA	TGTGCCAGCAGCTTAAAGCGGAACACTGAAGCTTTCTTT	CASSLKRNTEAFF